This passage covers 15 T cell receptor beta chains from one sample sequenced in a study of T cells after yellow fever vaccination. From the 5' RACE reads, TCRdb called clonotypes with MiXCR, one entry per CDR3 protein. Of about 400,000 distinct CDR3 sequences in the sample, approximately 6% were seen once. The sample consisted of PBMCs, taken 5 days after the yellow fever booster vaccination. These receptors were collected from a man aged 25-45 years who received the YFV17D yellow fever vaccine.

A few counts support this clonotype. The V gene is TRBV5-4, the J gene TRBJ2-1; TRBD2 matches 7 bases. Germline values: CDR1 SGHNT, CDR2 YYREEE (reference sequence). Unmatched junction bases numbered 12, after V lost 6 bases and J lost 6 bases. The CDR3 is 15 amino acids. The CDR3: CASTRTSSAGNEQFF. In nucleotides, the CDR3 is TGTGCCAGCACCCGGACTAGTAGTGCTGGCAATGAGCAGTTCTTC.

The chain is built from TRBV15 and TRBJ2-5; unclear D gene. V lost 10 bases and J lost 5, with 14 bases in between. The CDR3 loop spans 12 amino acids. The V gene's germline CDR1 is LNHNV and CDR2 YYDKDF (reference sequence). CDR3 DNA: TGTGCCAGCAGAGATTCCTCTGAGACCCAGTACTTC. This encodes CASRDSSETQYF.

This clonotype was counted at least ten times. CDR3: CASSYPHDEQYF. CDR3 in DNA: TGTGCCAGCAGTTATCCCCACGACGAGCAGTACTTC. The chain links TRBV6-2 or TRBV6-3 to TRBJ2-7; D uncertain. The length of the CDR3 is 12 residues. V was shortened by 3 bases and J by 5 bases, with 8 bases between the two germline ends. From germline, CDR1 is MNHEY and CDR2 SVGEGT.

This clonotype has at least ten counts. The CDR3 reads CASREQGNNYGYTF. The DNA of the CDR3 is TGTGCCAGCAGGGAACAGGGCAACAACTATGGCTACACCTTC. The chain has TRBV6-2 or TRBV6-3 and TRBJ1-2; tentatively, D is TRBD1 (6 bases). Germline CDR1 reads MNHEY; CDR2 reads SVGEGT. The CDR3 extends over 14 amino acids. V was pared by 6 bases and J by 2 bases, with 13 bases between.

The chain combines TRBV7-2 with TRBJ2-1; no clear D. The V gene lost 4 bases and the J gene lost 0 bases, with 13 bases spanning the gap. Germline V gene lookup returns CDR1 SGHTA and CDR2 FQGNSA. This CDR3 spans 16 amino acids. CDR3 amino acids: CASSSLERSSYNEQFF. The CDR3 DNA reads TGTGCCAGCAGCTCCCTTGAGAGGAGCTCCTACAATGAGCAGTTCTTC. The variable domain in full, completed from reference TRBV7-2 and TRBJ2-1, reads GAGVSQSPSNKVTEKGKDVELRCDPISGHTALYWYRQSLGQGLEFLIYFQGNSAPDKSGLPSDRFSAERTGGSVSTLTIQRTQQEDSAVYLCASSSLERSSYNEQFFGPGTRLTVL.

V and J are TRBV24-1 and TRBJ2-7; TRBD1 is a possible D gene (5 bases). CDR3 length: 15 residues. Trimming cost V 9 bases and J 6 bases, with 23 bases left between them. CDR1 is KGHDR and CDR2 is SFDVKD in the germline V gene. The CDR3 protein is CATGRTDPRGFEQYF. CDR3 sequence (DNA): TGTGCCACCGGCCGGACGGATCCTAGGGGTTTCGAGCAGTACTTC.

This clonotype came up many times. V usage is TRBV18 and J usage is TRBJ2-1; D not certain. V dropped 4 bases and J dropped 1 base, with 11 bases sitting between them. Germline CDR1 KGHSH, CDR2 LQKENI. This CDR3 contains 15 residues. In nucleotides, the CDR3 is TGTGCCAGCTCACTTCTCGTAGGGTCCTACAATGAGCAGTTCTTC. This translates into CASSLLVGSYNEQFF.

This clonotype appeared a few times. V and J are TRBV2 and TRBJ2-2; the D gene is possibly TRBD2 (6 bases). CDR3 size: 15 residues. Germline CDR1 reads SNHLY; CDR2 reads FYNNEI. V was clipped by 5 bases and J by 2 bases, with 12 bases between them. DNA for the CDR3: TGTGCCAGCAGTCCTACTAGCCCTAACACCGGGGAGCTGTTTTTT. Translating it yields CASSPTSPNTGELFF.

The V call is TRBV29-1, the J call TRBJ1-1; unclear D gene. Germline loops: CDR1 SQVTM, CDR2 ANQGSEA. The CDR3 is 14 amino acids. The V end was cut by 7 bases, the J end by 4 bases, with 19 bases between. The CDR3 loop reads CSASIRREGTEAFF. CDR3 nucleotide sequence: TGCAGCGCTAGTATCCGACGGGAGGGCACTGAAGCTTTCTTT. The full variable domain, its missing parts supplied by reference TRBV29-1 and TRBJ1-1, is SAVISQKPSRDICQRGTSLTIQCQVDSQVTMMFWYRQQPGQSLTLIATANQGSEATYESGFVIDKFPISRPNLTFSTLTVSNMSPEDSSIYLCSASIRREGTEAFFGQGTRLTVV.

This clonotype has a count of ten or more. The rearrangement uses TRBV12-3 or TRBV12-4 and TRBJ2-6, with 7 bases identical to TRBD1. The V and J ends lost 6 bases and 4 bases, in that order; junction bases with no gene match: 6. CDR3 length: 15 residues. This chain's CDR3 is CASSRDRAGANVLTF. The CDR3 DNA follows: TGTGCCAGCAGCCGCGACAGGGCGGGGGCCAACGTCCTGACTTTC.

The table lists this clonotype with a few counts. The chain uses TRBV20-1 and TRBJ2-3; D may be TRBD2 (5 bases). Germline CDR1 reads DFQATT; CDR2 reads SNEGSKA (reference sequence). CDR3 length equals 14 residues. Trimming removed 5 bases from V and 6 bases from J, with 18 bases in between. CDR3 amino acids: CSAAYGIAADTQYF. DNA for the CDR3: TGCAGTGCTGCCTACGGGATTGCTGCGGATACGCAGTATTTT.

This clonotype has only a few counts. V and J are TRBV7-2 and TRBJ2-1, with 7 bases lining up with TRBD2. Unmatched junction bases numbered 2, after V lost 3 bases and J lost 0 bases. The CDR3 covers 15 residues. The germline V gene has CDR1 SGHTA and CDR2 FQGNSA. CDR3 sequence: CASSFSGNSYNEQFF. DNA for the CDR3: TGTGCCAGCAGCTTCAGCGGGAACTCCTACAATGAGCAGTTCTTC.

This clonotype was seen a few times. This chain connects TRBV7-2 to TRBJ2-1; no clear D gene. Germline CDR1 and CDR2: SGHTA and FQGNSA. Between the trimmed V and J ends, which lost 2 bases and 10 bases, there was a span of 6 bases. The CDR3 sequence is 11 residues long. The CDR3 DNA sequence: TGTGCCAGCAGCTTAACGGTAGAGCAGTTCTTC. Translated, it gives CASSLTVEQFF. Full variable domain (rest looked up from reference TRBV7-2 and TRBJ2-1): GAGVSQSPSNKVTEKGKDVELRCDPISGHTALYWYRQSLGQGLEFLIYFQGNSAPDKSGLPSDRFSAERTGGSVSTLTIQRTQQEDSAVYLCASSLTVEQFFGPGTRLTVL.

This clonotype has only a few counts. This chain joins TRBV15 and TRBJ2-6, with 8 bases identical to TRBD1. Germline values: CDR1 LNHNV, CDR2 YYDKDF (reference sequence). V gave up 4 bases and J gave up 0 bases; unmatched junction bases: 8. The CDR3 totals 18 residues. DNA for the CDR3: TGTGCCACCAGCAAAATTGGACAGGGTTCCTCTGGGGCCAACGTCCTGACTTTC. Its protein is CATSKIGQGSSGANVLTF.

This rearrangement joins TRBV20-1 to TRBJ2-1; 7 bases match TRBD2. The CDR3 loop spans 16 amino acids. The junction had 5 bases not matched to a gene; V was cut back by 0 bases and J by 0 bases. Germline V gives CDR1 DFQATT, CDR2 SNEGSKA (reference sequence). The DNA of the CDR3 is TGCAGTGCTAGAGACCCAAGCGGGATCTCCTACAATGAGCAGTTCTTC. Amino acids: CSARDPSGISYNEQFF.